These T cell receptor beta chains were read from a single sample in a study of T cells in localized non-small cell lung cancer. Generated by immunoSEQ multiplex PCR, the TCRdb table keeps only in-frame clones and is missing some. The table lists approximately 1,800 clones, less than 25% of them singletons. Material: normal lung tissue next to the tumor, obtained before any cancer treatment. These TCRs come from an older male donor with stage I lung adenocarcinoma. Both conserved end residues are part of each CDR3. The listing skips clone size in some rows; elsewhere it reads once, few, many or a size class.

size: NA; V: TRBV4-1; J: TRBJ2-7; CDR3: CASSRMTAGGGSYEQYF
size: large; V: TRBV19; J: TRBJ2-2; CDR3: CASGGILTGELFF
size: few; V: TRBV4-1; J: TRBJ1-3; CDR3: CASSQDQQAGGNTIYF
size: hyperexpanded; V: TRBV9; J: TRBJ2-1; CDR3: CASNQGGGLYNEQFF
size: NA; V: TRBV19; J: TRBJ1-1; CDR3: CASSILRMVGNTEAFF
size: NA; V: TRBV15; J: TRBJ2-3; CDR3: CATSRESAGASTSTDTQYF
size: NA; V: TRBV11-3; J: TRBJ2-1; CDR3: CASSLVASYNEQFF
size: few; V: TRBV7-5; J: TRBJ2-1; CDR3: CASSPGLGGVYEQFF
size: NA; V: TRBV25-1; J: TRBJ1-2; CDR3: CASSEVGKRGASRGYTF
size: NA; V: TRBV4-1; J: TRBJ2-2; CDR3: CASSRRLAGRSNTGELFF
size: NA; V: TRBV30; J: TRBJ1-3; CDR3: CAWSVQVGQTGNTIYF
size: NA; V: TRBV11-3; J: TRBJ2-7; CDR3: CASSLGDGGVYEQYF
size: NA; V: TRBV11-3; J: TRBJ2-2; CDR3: CASSPYVGLAGGDTGELFF
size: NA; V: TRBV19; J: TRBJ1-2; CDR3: CASKAGGPGGYTF
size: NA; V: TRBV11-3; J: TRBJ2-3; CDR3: CASSLYRDSDTQYF
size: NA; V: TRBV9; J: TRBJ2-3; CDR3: CASSVGRSQGTDTQYF
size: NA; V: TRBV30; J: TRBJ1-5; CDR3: CAWTGQSNNQPQHF
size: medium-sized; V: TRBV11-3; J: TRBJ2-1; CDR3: CASSLLGSPRHNEQFF
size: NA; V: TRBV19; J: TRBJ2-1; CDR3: CASSIQRGNNEQFF
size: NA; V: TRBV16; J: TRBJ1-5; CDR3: CASSKGTGNQPQHF
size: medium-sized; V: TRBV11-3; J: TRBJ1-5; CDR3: CASSLEASNQPQHF
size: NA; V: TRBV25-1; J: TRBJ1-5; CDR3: CASSTGDSFNQPQHF
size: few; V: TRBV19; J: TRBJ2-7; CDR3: CASSRVEGLSYEQYF
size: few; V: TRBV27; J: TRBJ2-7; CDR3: CASRTIDSYEQYF
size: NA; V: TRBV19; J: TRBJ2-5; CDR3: CASSRLGETQYF
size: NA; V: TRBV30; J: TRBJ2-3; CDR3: CAWSVWSTGTPDTQYF
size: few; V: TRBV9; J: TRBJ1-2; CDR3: CASVRDGERGYTF
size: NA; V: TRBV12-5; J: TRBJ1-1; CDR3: CASTGTVSTEAFF
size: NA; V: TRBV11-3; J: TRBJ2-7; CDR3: CASSSGTSGGLSYEQYF
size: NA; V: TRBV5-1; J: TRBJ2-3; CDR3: CASSSGQGHSTDTQYF
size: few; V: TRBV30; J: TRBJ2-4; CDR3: CASGEGGIQYF
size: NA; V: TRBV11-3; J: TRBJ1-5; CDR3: CASSGDRGSNQPQHF
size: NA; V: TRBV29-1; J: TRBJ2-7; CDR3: CSVVWGRDEQYF
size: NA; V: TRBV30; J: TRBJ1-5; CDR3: CAWGHNGGNQPQHF
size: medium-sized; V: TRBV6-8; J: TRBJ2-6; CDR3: CASSGRTASGANVLTF
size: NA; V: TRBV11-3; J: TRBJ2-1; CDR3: CASSPPGAAYNEQFF
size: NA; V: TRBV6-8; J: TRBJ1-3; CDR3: CAINGPGNTIYF
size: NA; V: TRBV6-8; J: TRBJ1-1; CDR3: CASSPTERGSEAFF
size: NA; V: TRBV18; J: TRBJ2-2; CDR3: CASSPLAGGNTGELFF
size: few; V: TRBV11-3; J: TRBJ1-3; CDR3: CASSSGGRGGNTIYF
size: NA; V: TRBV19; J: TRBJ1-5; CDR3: CASSIGGGHQPQHF
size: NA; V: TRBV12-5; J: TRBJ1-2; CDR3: CASGPGTYGYTF
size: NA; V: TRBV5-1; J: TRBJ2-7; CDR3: CASSLGGTEGYEQYF
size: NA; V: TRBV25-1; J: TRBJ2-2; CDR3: CASSDPGVGYAGELFF
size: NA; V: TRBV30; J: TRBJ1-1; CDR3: CAWGDREAEAFF
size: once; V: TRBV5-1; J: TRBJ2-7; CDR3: CASSPIPGSSYEQYF
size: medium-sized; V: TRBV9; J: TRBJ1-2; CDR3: CASSVGTGAGANYGYTF
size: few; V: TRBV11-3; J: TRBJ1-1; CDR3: CASSRQGVNTEAFF
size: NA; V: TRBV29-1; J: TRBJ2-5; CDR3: CSVEGAGGYRETQYF